A selection of T cell receptor beta chains follows, all from one sample in a study of T cell responses to AZD1222 COVID-19 vaccine. Sequenced by immunoSEQ multiplex PCR; TCRdb stores in-frame clones only, minus some. The data show fewer than 200,000 clones, with 85% to 90% seen just once and 1.5% to 2% held by the top ten. The sample was peripheral blood, taken on day 0 of AZD1222 vaccination. These receptors were collected from an adult in good health. Each CDR3 is given without its conserved first and last residue. Fields, in order: V gene, CDR3 protein.

>TRBV10-3
AISGSGSMNTEAF
>TRBV5-5
ASSVRGVSGNTIY
>TRBV3-1/TRBV3-2
ASSQGPGQAF
>TRBV6-5
ASSSPGGLADTQY
>TRBV6-1
ASSDRRSGKLF
>TRBV30
AWSDGGAGELF
>TRBV28
ASRPDQTGRNQPQH
>TRBV29-1
SVELGLPDTEQF
>TRBV10-1
ASRPGQNTGELF
>TRBV28
ASSLWLAGGTDTQY
>TRBV5-8
ASSRPGRAKNIQY
>TRBV7-3
ASSFGPPGETQY
>TRBV7-9
ASSISGVIYNEQF
>TRBV5-1
ASSLVVTSGGSNEQF
>TRBV19
ASSINLNSPLH
>TRBV27
ASSFQVGQPQH
>TRBV6-1
ASSELAGGFYNEQF
>TRBV18
ASSNAGGNNSPLH
>TRBV5-6
ASSTPGQTYNEQF
>TRBV19
ASSTPNADTQY
>TRBV10-1
ASSDAGRPEDYGYT
>TRBV11-2
ASSFTSGLASEEQY
>TRBV10-3
AISESGMSTDTQY
>TRBV24-1
ATSDSRRGAHLHGYT
>TRBV5-6
ASSSLGLAADTQY
>TRBV3-1/TRBV3-2
ASSQGGSRANEKLF
>TRBV19
ASSEKTGTGGEDTEAF
>TRBV30
AWSKSSGVGISPLH
>TRBV7-8
ASSLGVANEKLF
>TRBV11-2
ASSLEHPGSYEQY
>TRBV12-5
ASALGGGTEAF
>TRBV30
AWSMNTEAF
>TRBV30
AWSVSDLNTEAF
>TRBV18
ASSPPGLAGGTGDEQY
>TRBV7-2
ASSGRGRGSSYEQY
>TRBV28
ASSQNLNSFNSPLH
>TRBV5-5
ASSPLANTGELF
>TRBV11-2
ASTTSRTGDYGYT
>TRBV3-1/TRBV3-2
ASSPGTGDSNTGELF